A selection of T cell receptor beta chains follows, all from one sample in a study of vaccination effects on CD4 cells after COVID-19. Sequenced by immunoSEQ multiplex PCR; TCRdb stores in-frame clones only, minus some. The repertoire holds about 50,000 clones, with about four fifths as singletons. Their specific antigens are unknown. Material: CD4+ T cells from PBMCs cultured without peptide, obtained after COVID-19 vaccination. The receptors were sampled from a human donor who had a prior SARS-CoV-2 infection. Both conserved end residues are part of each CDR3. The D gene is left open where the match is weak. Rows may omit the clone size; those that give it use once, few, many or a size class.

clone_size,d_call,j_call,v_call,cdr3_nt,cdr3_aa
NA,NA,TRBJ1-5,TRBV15,TGTGCCACAGGGGGACCGAATAGCAATCAGCCCCAGCATTTT,CATGGPNSNQPQHF
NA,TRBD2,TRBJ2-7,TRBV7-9,TGTGCCAGCAGCTCGAGACTAGCGGGTCGCTACGAGCAGTACTTC,CASSSRLAGRYEQYF
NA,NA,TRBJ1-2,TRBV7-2,TGTGCCAGCAGCTTAGAGCTGTTGGGTAACTATGGCTACACCTTC,CASSLELLGNYGYTF
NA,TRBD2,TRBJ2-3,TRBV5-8,TGTGCCAGCAGCAGTAAGGGACTAGCGGGGAGATACACAGATACGCAGTATTTT,CASSSKGLAGRYTDTQYF
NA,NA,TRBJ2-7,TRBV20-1,TGCAGTGTACAGGGATCGGGATCCCAGTACTTC,CSVQGSGSQYF
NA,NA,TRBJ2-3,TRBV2,TGTGCCAACTCCCTTTCCGGGGATACGCAGTATTTT,CANSLSGDTQYF
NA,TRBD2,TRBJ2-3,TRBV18,TGTGCCAGCTCACCTACTTCCAGGACTAGCAGGGATACGCAGTATTTT,CASSPTSRTSRDTQYF
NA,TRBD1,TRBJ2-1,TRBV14,TGTGCCAGCAGCCAAGAAGCGGGGACAGGGTCAACTGAGCAGTTCTTC,CASSQEAGTGSTEQFF
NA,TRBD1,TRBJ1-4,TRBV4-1,TGCGCCAGCAGGGCTCCAGGGGGATCGGGAAAACTGTTTTTT,CASRAPGGSGKLFF
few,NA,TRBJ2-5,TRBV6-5,TGTGCCAGCAGTCGGATGCGAGAGACCCAGTACTTC,CASSRMRETQYF
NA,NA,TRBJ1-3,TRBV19,TGTGCCAGTAGTCCCCTTTCAACCGCTGGAAACACCATATATTTT,CASSPLSTAGNTIYF
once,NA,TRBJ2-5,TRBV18,TGTGCCAGCTCTCGCGACCCTCAAGAGACCCAGTACTTC,CASSRDPQETQYF
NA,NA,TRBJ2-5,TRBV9,TGTGCCAGCAGCGGACCTACAACAGGTGCGACCCAGTACTTC,CASSGPTTGATQYF
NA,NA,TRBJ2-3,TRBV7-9,TGTGCCAGCAGCTTTCGCGAACCGCCAGATACGCAGTATTTT,CASSFREPPDTQYF
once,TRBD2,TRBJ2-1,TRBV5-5,TGTGCCAGCAGCCTGGGCACTAGCGGGAGAGGATCCTACAATGAGCAGTTCTTC,CASSLGTSGRGSYNEQFF
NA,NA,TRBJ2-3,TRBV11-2,TGTGCCAGCAGCCAACCGGGGAGCCGCCCAGATACGCAGTATTTT,CASSQPGSRPDTQYF
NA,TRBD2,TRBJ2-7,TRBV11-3,TGTGCCAGCAGCTTGCGGGGAGGGCCCTACGAGCAGTACTTC,CASSLRGGPYEQYF
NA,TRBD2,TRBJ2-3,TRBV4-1,TGCGCCAGCAGCCTTCAGTTGAGCGGGGGATCCACAGATACGCAGTATTTT,CASSLQLSGGSTDTQYF
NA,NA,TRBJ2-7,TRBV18,TGTGCCAGCTCACCCCTGGGGCAGGCCTACGAGCAGTACTTC,CASSPLGQAYEQYF
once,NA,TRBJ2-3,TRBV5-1,TGCGCCAGCAGCTTCGGGACTAGCACAGATACGCAGTATTTT,CASSFGTSTDTQYF
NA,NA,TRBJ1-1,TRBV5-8,TGTGCCAGCTGTCCTCGCGGGGTAATGGGGTCCAAGAACACTGAAGCTTTCTTT,CASCPRGVMGSKNTEAFF
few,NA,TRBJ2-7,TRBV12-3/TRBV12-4,TGTGCCAGCAGTTCCAGGGAGTCCTACGAGCAGTACTTC,CASSSRESYEQYF
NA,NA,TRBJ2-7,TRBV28,TGTGCCAGCAGCACCCAGGGCTTCGAGCAGTACTTC,CASSTQGFEQYF
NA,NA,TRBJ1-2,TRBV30,TGTGCTGGCTTGGGGGGATTATATGGCTACACCTTC,CAGLGGLYGYTF
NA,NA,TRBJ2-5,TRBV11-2,TGTGCCAGCAGCTTACTGTACCAAGAGACCCAGTACTTC,CASSLLYQETQYF
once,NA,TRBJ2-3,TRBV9,TGTGCCAGCAGCGTAGAAGGGGTCACAGATACGCAGTATTTT,CASSVEGVTDTQYF
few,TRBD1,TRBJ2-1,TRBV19,TGTGCCAGTAGTATAGGGACAGGCAATGAGCAGTTCTTC,CASSIGTGNEQFF
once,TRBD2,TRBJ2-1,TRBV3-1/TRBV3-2,TGTGCCAGCAGCCAGCGGGGGGGTTACAATGAGCAGTTCTTC,CASSQRGGYNEQFF
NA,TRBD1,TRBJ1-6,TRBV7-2,TGTGCCAGCAGCCAGTCGTCCGGACAGGGGGGGAGATCACCCCTCCACTTT,CASSQSSGQGGRSPLHF
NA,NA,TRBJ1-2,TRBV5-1,TGCGCCAGCAGCTTGTTGAGTTCCAACTATGGCTACACCTTC,CASSLLSSNYGYTF
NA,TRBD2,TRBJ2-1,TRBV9,TGTGCCAGCAGCCCTTGGAATAGCGGGGTAGCCCAGTACAATGAGCAGTTCTTC,CASSPWNSGVAQYNEQFF
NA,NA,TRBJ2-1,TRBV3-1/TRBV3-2,TGTGCCAGCAGCCAAGGACAGGAATACAATGAGCAGTTCTTC,CASSQGQEYNEQFF
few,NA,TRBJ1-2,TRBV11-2,TGTGCCAGCAGCTTAGATAGGGGGGGGGAATATGGCTACACCTTC,CASSLDRGGEYGYTF
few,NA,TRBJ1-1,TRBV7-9,TGTGCCAGCAGTCCCCGTCCCACAATCACTGAAGCTTTCTTT,CASSPRPTITEAFF
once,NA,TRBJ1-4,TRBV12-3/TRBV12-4,TGTGCCAGCAGTCTAGCCCGGGGCGGGAAACTGTTTTTT,CASSLARGGKLFF
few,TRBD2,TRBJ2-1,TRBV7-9,TGTGCCAGCAGCTTAGGGATTAGCGGGAATGTCGATGAGCAGTTCTTC,CASSLGISGNVDEQFF
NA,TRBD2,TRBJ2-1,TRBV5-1,TGCGCCAGCAGCGGAGAAGCCGGACTAGCGGGGGGAGGTGAGCAGTTCTTC,CASSGEAGLAGGGEQFF
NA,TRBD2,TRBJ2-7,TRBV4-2,TGTGCCAGCAGCCAAGCGGAACTAGCGGGAGCGGGGGAGCAGTACTTC,CASSQAELAGAGEQYF
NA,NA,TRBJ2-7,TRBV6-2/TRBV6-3,TGTGCCAGCAGTCGCGTCTCCTACGAGCAGTACTTC,CASSRVSYEQYF
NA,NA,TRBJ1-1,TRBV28,TGTGCCAGCAGTTTCCAGGGGTCGGACACTGAAGCTTTCTTT,CASSFQGSDTEAFF
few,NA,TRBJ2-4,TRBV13,TGTGCCAGCAGCTTAACCGCCCGGACGAGGATAGCCAAAAACATTCAGTACTTC,CASSLTARTRIAKNIQYF
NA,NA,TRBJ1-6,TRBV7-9,TGTGCCAGCAGCCCATGGGGGGACAATTCACCCCTCCACTTT,CASSPWGDNSPLHF
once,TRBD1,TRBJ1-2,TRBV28,TGTGCCAGCAGTTTGGGACAGCAGCTCTATGGCTACACCTTC,CASSLGQQLYGYTF
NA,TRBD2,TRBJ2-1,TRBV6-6,TGTGCCAGCAGTCCGCCCCGGGAGGGTTACAATGAGCAGTTCTTC,CASSPPREGYNEQFF
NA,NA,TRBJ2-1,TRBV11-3,TGTGCCAGCAGCTTCTCGGGCAATGAGCAGTTCTTC,CASSFSGNEQFF
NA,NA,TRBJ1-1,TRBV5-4,TGTGCCAGCAGCTTGAGTCGGGGTTTGGGCACTGAAGCTTTCTTT,CASSLSRGLGTEAFF
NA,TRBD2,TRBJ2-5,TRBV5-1,TGCGCCAGCAGCTTGTCCGGACTAGCGGGAGTTGGGGAGACCCAGTACTTC,CASSLSGLAGVGETQYF
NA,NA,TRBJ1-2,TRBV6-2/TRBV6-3,TGTGCCAGCAGCCACCAGGGGAACAGCTATGGCTACACCTTC,CASSHQGNSYGYTF
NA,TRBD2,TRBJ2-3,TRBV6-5,TGTGCCAGCAGGCGGGGGGCACGCACAGATACGCAGTATTTT,CASRRGARTDTQYF
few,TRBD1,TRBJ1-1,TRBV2,TGTGCCAGCAGTTTGGACAGGGATGACACTGAAGCTTTCTTT,CASSLDRDDTEAFF
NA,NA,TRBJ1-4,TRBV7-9,TGTGCCAGCAGTCACAGGGTCGAAGATGAAAAACTGTTTTTT,CASSHRVEDEKLFF
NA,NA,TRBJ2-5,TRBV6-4,TGTGCCAGCAGTGACTTGAAACAGGGTTTCCGGGAGACCCAGTACTTC,CASSDLKQGFRETQYF
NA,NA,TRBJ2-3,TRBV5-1,TGCGCCAGCAGCTTGGGGAGGCTTGACGATACGCAGTATTTT,CASSLGRLDDTQYF
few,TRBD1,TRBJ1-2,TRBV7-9,TGTGCCAGCAGCCTGGGACAGGCGATTACCTATGGCTACACCTTC,CASSLGQAITYGYTF
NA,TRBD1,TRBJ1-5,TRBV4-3,TGCGCCAGCAGCCAAGATTGGGGACCGGGACAGGGGTTTACCCAGCCCCAGCATTTT,CASSQDWGPGQGFTQPQHF